These 23 T cell receptor beta chains were sequenced from one sample in a study of metastatic and nonmetastatic thyroid tumors. MiXCR was used by TCRdb to re-call the PCR reads. Of tens of thousands of clones in the sample, 15% to 20% were seen once. Among the patients, none had received any treatment before thyroid surgery. The sequencing input was blood. These receptors were obtained from a male donor with papillary thyroid cancer or a benign thyroid nodule (not recorded which). Some clones in this sample may be carry-over from other donors' samples.

Ten or more counts support this clone. V usage is TRBV6-1 and J usage is TRBJ1-5; 9 bases line up with TRBD1. This CDR3 spans 15 amino acids. With 6 bases clipped from V and 6 bases from J, the junction kept 9 bases outside the gene matches. The germline CDR1 and CDR2 sequences are MNHNS and SASEGT. DNA of the CDR3: TGTGCCAGCAGACCCGACAGGGGGGCAATTCAGCCCCAGCATTTT. Translating it yields CASRPDRGAIQPQHF.

This clone has ten or more counts. The CDR3 nucleotides are TGTGCCAGCGGGACGGCCGGGAAGTCTTACAATGAGCAGTTCTTC. It translates to CASGTAGKSYNEQFF. This sequence joins TRBV12-3 or TRBV12-4 and TRBJ2-1; D tentatively fits TRBD1 or TRBD2 (5 bases each). Trimming left V 8 bases short and J 4 bases short, with 18 bases between. This CDR3 comprises 15 residues.

The chain joins TRBV28 to TRBJ2-5; D perhaps matches TRBD1 (7 bases). Germline V lookup: CDR1 MDHEN, CDR2 SYDVKM. The CDR3 has 15 residues. Trimming cost V 2 bases and J 5 bases, with 15 bases left between them. In DNA, the CDR3 is TGTGCCAGCAGTTTAGAGGAGGGGGCGGGGGAGACCCAGTACTTC. Translation: CASSLEEGAGETQYF.

The chain links TRBV4-3 to TRBJ1-4, with D possibly matching TRBD1 (5 bases). Trimming shortened V by 0 bases and J by 4 bases, and 9 bases separated the two germline ends. Germline values: CDR1 LGHNA, CDR2 YSLEER. The CDR3 length is 15 residues. The DNA for the CDR3 is TGCGCCAGCAGCCAAGATCAGGGCGGTAATGAAAAACTGTTTTTT. Translation gives CASSQDQGGNEKLFF.

This chain links TRBV12-3 or TRBV12-4 with TRBJ2-7; TRBD2 is a possible D gene (5 bases). CDR3 length: 12 amino acids. V gave up 5 bases and J gave up 7 bases, with 12 bases separating them. CDR3 DNA sequence: TGTGCCAGCAGTCGCGGGCGATATGAGCAGTACTTC. Translating gives CASSRGRYEQYF.

In this sample, this clone turned up a few times. A much larger clone is a single base away; this may be a read error. The chain uses TRBV6-6 and TRBJ1-1; no reliable D call. The CDR3 covers 13 residues. CDR1 and CDR2 from the germline V gene are MNHNY and SVGAGI (reference sequence). Trimming stripped 3 bases from V and 4 bases from J, with 9 bases between. The CDR3 coding sequence is TGTGCCAGCAGTTATAACATGGCCACTGAAGCTTTCTTT. Translating it yields CASSYNMATEAFF.

This clone was observed at least ten times. The V call is TRBV6-6, the J call TRBJ2-1, with D unclear. Trimming took 0 bases from V and 12 from J, leaving 18 bases between them. The CDR3 totals 15 residues. Germline lookup yields CDR1 MNHNY and CDR2 SVGAGI (reference sequence). DNA of the CDR3: TGTGCCAGCAGTTACTCGAGTACTCCAGGTGTAGGGCAGTTCTTC. Translated: CASSYSSTPGVGQFF.

This clone occurred many times. The rearrangement links TRBV2 to TRBJ1-5, with TRBD1 identical over 9 bases. This CDR3 region has 16 residues. Trimming took 8 bases from V and 0 from J; bases not matched to a gene: 8. The germline V gene has CDR1 SNHLY and CDR2 FYNNEI. The chain's CDR3 is CASAGTGTNSNQPQHF. As DNA, the CDR3 is TGTGCCAGCGCCGGGACAGGGACAAATAGCAATCAGCCCCAGCATTTT.

This clone was observed many times. The chain links TRBV9 to TRBJ2-3; 11 bases line up with TRBD2. Per the germline V gene, CDR1 is SGDLS and CDR2 is YYNGEE. The CDR3 is made up of 15 amino acids. V shed 3 bases, J shed 4 bases, and the junction held 4 bases outside the gene matches. CDR3 residues: CASSDSGGASDTQYF. The CDR3 nucleotides are TGTGCCAGCAGCGATAGCGGGGGGGCCTCAGATACGCAGTATTTT.

The V gene is TRBV20-1, the J gene TRBJ1-2; 8 positions agree with TRBD1. Germline V gene sequence: CDR1 DFQATT, CDR2 SNEGSKA (reference sequence). The CDR3 length is 13 residues. Trimming took 4 bases from V and 7 from J; bases not matched to a gene: 8. The CDR3 sequence: CSAKIGQGSGYTF. DNA for the CDR3: TGCAGTGCTAAAATCGGACAGGGTAGTGGCTACACCTTC.

The sample holds many counts of this clone. Here the CDR3 reads CASGLVGAGLHEQFF. The CDR3, as DNA: TGTGCTAGTGGTTTGGTAGGGGCAGGGTTACATGAGCAGTTCTTC. This chain joins TRBV12-5 and TRBJ2-1, with D possibly TRBD1 on 5 matching bases. Per the germline V gene, CDR1 is LGHNT and CDR2 is FRNRAP. V gave up 0 bases and J gave up 8 bases, with 14 bases separating them. The CDR3 covers 15 residues.

This clone was seen many times. This sequence joins TRBV12-3 or TRBV12-4 and TRBJ2-2, with TRBD2 as a possible D gene (6 bases). The ends were cut back, 7 bases at V and 4 bases at J, with 13 bases in the middle. The CDR3 loop spans 14 amino acids. In nucleotides, the CDR3 is TGTGCCAGCACTTCTGGAGGGAGCACCGGGGAGCTGTTTTTT. Residues: CASTSGGSTGELFF.

This clone was seen ten or more times. A much larger clone differs from this one at a single base, so this may be a read error. J is TRBJ2-7 and V is TRBV2, with D tentatively TRBD1 or TRBD2 (5 bases each). Trimming took 11 bases from V and 3 from J, leaving 14 bases between them. CDR1 is SNHLY and CDR2 is FYNNEI in the germline V gene. The CDR3 totals 12 residues. The CDR3 DNA reads TGTGCCGCCCGGGGCAGATACTACGAGCAGTACTTC. Translating it yields CAARGRYYEQYF.

The sample holds many counts of this clone. This CDR3 reads CASRRTRTSGEADTQYF. CDR3 in DNA: TGTGCCAGCAGGCGCACCAGGACTAGCGGGGAGGCAGATACGCAGTATTTT. J is TRBJ2-3 and V is TRBV2, with 12 nucleotides matching TRBD2. The CDR3 loop spans 17 amino acids. V lost 6 bases to trimming and J lost 4 bases; unmatched junction nucleotides: 11. In germline, CDR1 is SNHLY, CDR2 FYNNEI.

This clone was detected ten times or more. This chain connects TRBV10-3 to TRBJ2-2; possible D gene TRBD1, 6 bases. V was shortened by 4 bases and J by 3 bases, with 18 bases between the two germline ends. The CDR3 sequence is 17 residues long. CDR1 ENHRY and CDR2 SYGVKD come from the germline V gene. This chain's CDR3 is CAISGAGVQGYTGELFF. The CDR3 DNA reads as TGTGCCATCAGTGGGGCAGGGGTCCAGGGATACACCGGGGAGCTGTTTTTT.

This clone showed up many times. Here the CDR3 DNA reads TGTGCCAGCAGCCAGGGACTAGCGGGGGGCTACAATGAGCAGTTCTTC. Amino acids: CASSQGLAGGYNEQFF. This chain joins TRBV4-2 and TRBJ2-1; 15 bases map to TRBD2. This CDR3 contains 16 residues. The V gene's germline CDR1 is LGHNA and CDR2 YNFKEQ. Germline trimming cut 3 bases from V and 3 bases from J; bases unmatched to any gene: 0.

Many counts were recorded for this clone. This rearrangement joins TRBV2 to TRBJ2-5, with D perhaps TRBD1 (5 bases). CDR1 is SNHLY, CDR2 FYNNEI, per germline. V lost 8 bases and J lost 5, with 9 bases in between. CDR3 length equals 11 residues. The CDR3 loop is CASLRAETQYF. CDR3 bases: TGTGCCAGCCTCAGGGCTGAGACCCAGTACTTC.

Of note for this clone: Since a much larger clone is just one base distant, this may be a read error. This sequence joins TRBV28 and TRBJ2-1; no firm D call. Per germline, CDR1 MDHEN and CDR2 SYDVKM. The V gene lost 3 bases and the J gene lost 5 bases, with 17 bases spanning the gap. The CDR3 loop spans 16 amino acids. CDR3 amino acids: CASSLCLRATHNEQFF. Here the CDR3 DNA reads TGTGCCAGCAGTTTGTGTCTGCGAGCCACCCACAATGAGCAGTTCTTC.

This clone was seen at least ten times. This chain connects TRBV6-2 or TRBV6-3 to TRBJ2-3; D may be TRBD1 or TRBD2 (5 bases each). The CDR3 extends over 13 amino acids. From germline, CDR1 is MNHEY and CDR2 SVGEGT. Trimming left V 10 bases short and J 0 bases short, with 11 bases between. The CDR3 DNA follows: TGTGCCACCGACCGGGACAGCACAGATACGCAGTATTTT. Amino acid sequence: CATDRDSTDTQYF.

There are many counts of this clone. The chain employs TRBV7-2 and TRBJ1-2; D unresolved. The CDR3 is 16 residues long. Germline CDR1 reads SGHTA; CDR2 reads FQGNSA. Trimming removed 1 base from V and 0 bases from J, with 12 bases in between. The CDR3 reads CASSLGPDLPNYGYTF. The CDR3 DNA reads as TGTGCCAGCAGCTTAGGGCCAGATCTACCTAACTATGGCTACACCTTC.

The rearrangement links TRBV6-4 to TRBJ2-1; TRBD2 is a possible D gene (5 bases). CDR1 is MRHNA and CDR2 is SNTAGT in the germline V gene. Trimming stripped 8 bases from V and 7 bases from J, with 15 bases between. The length of the CDR3 is 13 residues. The DNA of the CDR3 is TGTGCCAGCCGGGGTGGGTCTTGGAATGAGCAGTTCTTC. Its protein is CASRGGSWNEQFF.

There are many counts of this clone. The chain has TRBV9 and TRBJ1-4, with D perhaps matching TRBD1 (5 bases). The CDR3 totals 15 residues. Trimming removed 2 bases at V and 7 bases at J, with 15 bases between. Looked up from germline, CDR1 is SGDLS and CDR2 is YYNGEE. The CDR3 nucleotides read TGTGCCAGCAGCGTCGTAAGGGGTGTGGGTGAAAAACTGTTTTTT. Translating it yields CASSVVRGVGEKLFF. The variable domain in full, with the rest retrieved from reference TRBV9 and TRBJ1-4, is DSGVTQTPKHLITATGQRVTLRCSPRSGDLSVYWYQQSLDQGLQFLIQYYNGEERAKGNILERFSAQQFPDLHSELNLSSLELGDSALYFCASSVVRGVGEKLFFGSGTQLSVL.

The CDR3, as DNA: TGTGCCAGCAGAGAGTTTTATATCGATAAAACGCAGTATTTT. The encoded protein is CASREFYIDKTQYF. The chain combines TRBV3-1 with TRBJ2-3; D uncertain. Trimming stripped 6 bases from V and 9 bases from J, with 19 bases between. This CDR3 contains 14 residues. In germline, CDR1 is LGHDT, CDR2 YNNKEL (reference sequence).